Each of the 32 T cell receptor beta chains below was sequenced from the same sample in a study of molecular identifiers for immune sequencing clone quantification. Each CDR3 protein is one row after TCRdb ran MiXCR on the PCR reads. The table records tens of thousands of distinct CDR3 sequences, around 19% of them present only once. What was sequenced was naive CD8+ T cells from blood, with Jurkat cell RNA spiked in. Subset here: FACS-sorted CD8+CD4-CCR7+CD45RA+ naive T cells. The origin of the receptors is a human donor in good health. Some libraries in this study had Jurkat cell RNA spiked in.

This clonotype has a count of ten or more. For the CDR3, the DNA is TGTGCCAGCAGCACCTCCGGGACCTACTACGAGCAGTACTTC. Translation: CASSTSGTYYEQYF. This chain connects TRBV27 to TRBJ2-7; tentatively, D is TRBD1 or TRBD2 (5 bases each). In germline, CDR1 is MNHEY, CDR2 SMNVEV (reference sequence). V lost 6 bases to trimming and J lost 3 bases, with 15 bases between them. There are 14 residues in the CDR3.

Regarding this clonotype: A much more abundant neighbour one base away suggests this may be a read error. The rearrangement uses TRBV24-1 and TRBJ2-7; the D is unclear. The ends were cut back, 3 bases at V and 3 bases at J, with 5 bases in the middle. This CDR3 spans 12 amino acids. Germline V gene data show CDR1 as KGHDR and CDR2 as SFDVKD. CDR3 sequence reads: CATSDVSYEQYF. In DNA, the CDR3 is TGTGCCACCAGTGATGTAAGCTACGAGCAGTACTTC.

This clonotype was detected a few times. This chain connects TRBV7-9 to TRBJ2-3; D is uncertain. Germline-derived CDR1 and CDR2 are SEHNR and FQNEAQ (reference sequence). Deletions cut 5 bases from V and 5 bases from J, with 14 bases between. The CDR3 length is 14 residues. As DNA, the CDR3 is TGTGCCAGCAGCCTCACGTCCGGTGGAGATACGCAGTATTTT. Protein product: CASSLTSGGDTQYF. The entire variable domain, with the rest obtained from reference TRBV7-9 and TRBJ2-3, is as follows: DTGVSQNPRHKITKRGQNVTFRCDPISEHNRLYWYRQTLGQGPEFLTYFQNEAQLEKSRLLSDRFSAERPKGSFSTLEIQRTEQGDSAMYLCASSLTSGGDTQYFGPGTRLTVL.

This clonotype appeared many times. The gene calls are TRBV28 and TRBJ2-3, with D unclear. Trimming cost V 8 bases and J 5 bases, with 8 bases left between them. The germline V gene has CDR1 MDHEN and CDR2 SYDVKM. This CDR3 has 11 amino acids. CDR3 bases: TGTGCCAGCGGGGTTCTAGATACGCAGTATTTT. This sequence encodes CASGVLDTQYF.

This clonotype has at least ten counts. The gene calls are TRBV3-1 and TRBJ2-2; 7 bases fit TRBD2. The J segment lost 6 bases and the V segment lost 6 bases, leaving 16 bases of the junction unmatched. The CDR3 runs to 17 residues. Germline CDR1 LGHDT, CDR2 YNNKEL (reference sequence). The CDR3 spells CASRGRVAGEMSGELFF. The CDR3, as DNA: TGTGCCAGCAGGGGGAGAGTGGCGGGAGAGATGTCCGGGGAGCTGTTTTTT.

This clonotype was counted ten times or more. J is TRBJ1-4 and V is TRBV13; D unresolved. Germline V gene lookup returns CDR1 PRHDT and CDR2 FYEKMQ (reference sequence). The CDR3 spans 15 residues. V was clipped by 1 base and J by 8 bases, with 14 bases between them. CDR3 residues: CASSLAGYLSEKLFF. CDR3 nucleotide sequence: TGTGCCAGCAGCTTAGCCGGGTATCTTAGCGAAAAACTGTTTTTT.

This clonotype was found many times. This rearrangement joins TRBV11-2 to TRBJ2-3, with D tentatively TRBD1 (6 bases). CDR1 and CDR2 (germline): SGHAT, FQNNGV. Deletions cut 1 base from V and 2 bases from J, with 10 bases between. The CDR3 consists of 15 residues. This CDR3 reads CASSLAPGDTDTQYF. In DNA, the CDR3 is TGTGCCAGCAGCTTAGCCCCAGGGGACACAGATACGCAGTATTTT.

This clonotype was recorded at least ten times. The chain uses TRBV2 and TRBJ1-1; 9 bases map to TRBD1. The ends lost 2 bases at V and 2 bases at J; junction bases unmatched: 6. The CDR3 has 16 residues. CDR1 and CDR2 from the germline V gene are SNHLY and FYNNEI. The chain's CDR3 is CASSESRTGANTEAFF. As DNA, the CDR3 is TGTGCCAGCAGTGAATCTAGGACAGGGGCAAACACTGAAGCTTTCTTT.

This clonotype was seen repeatedly, ten times or more. The chain couples TRBV15 to TRBJ1-5, with no clear D. V dropped 5 bases and J dropped 3 bases, with 14 bases sitting between them. Germline values: CDR1 LNHNV, CDR2 YYDKDF (reference sequence). The CDR3 runs 15 residues. The chain's CDR3 is CATSALVSANQPQHF. The CDR3 DNA sequence: TGTGCCACCAGCGCCTTAGTCAGCGCCAATCAGCCCCAGCATTTT.

The table lists this clonotype with a few counts. This clone may be a read error of a much larger clone one base away. The gene calls are TRBV4-1 and TRBJ2-7, with D possibly being TRBD2 (6 bases). The CDR3 totals 15 residues. The germline V gene has CDR1 MGHRA and CDR2 YSYEKL. CDR3 nucleotides: TGCGCCAGCGGCCAACGGGACTCCTATTTCTACGAGCAGTACTTC. It translates to CASGQRDSYFYEQYF.

The chain employs TRBV12-3 or TRBV12-4 and TRBJ2-1; TRBD2 matches 7 bases. V shed 6 bases and J 8 bases; nucleotides not matched to a gene: 7. The CDR3 has 13 residues. As DNA, the CDR3 is TGTGCCAGCAGCCCCACTAGCGTTGATGAGCAGTTCTTC. This translates into CASSPTSVDEQFF.

Worth noting for this clonotype: With a much larger clone just one base away, this may be a read error. The genes are TRBV7-9 and TRBJ2-3, with TRBD2 matching over 7 bases. The CDR3 is 12 amino acids. V lost 5 bases and J lost 7; bases outside the gene matches: 3. The germline gives CDR1 SEHNR, CDR2 FQNEAQ (reference sequence). CDR3: CASSDGTNTQYF. The CDR3 coding sequence is TGTGCCAGCAGCGACGGGACTAATACGCAGTATTTT.

This clonotype occurred a few times. The V gene is TRBV27, the J gene TRBJ2-5; 13 positions agree with TRBD2. The CDR3 is 17 amino acids. The germline CDR1 and CDR2 sequences are MNHEY and SMNVEV (reference sequence). V shed 5 bases, J shed 4 bases, and the junction held 10 bases outside the gene matches. The CDR3 DNA sequence: TGTGCCAGCAGTCCGATACTAGCGGGAGGGCCAGGAGAGACCCAGTACTTC. This codes for CASSPILAGGPGETQYF.

This clonotype was recorded many times. The chain combines TRBV20-1 with TRBJ2-7, with D perhaps given as TRBD1 or TRBD2 (5 bases each). Germline CDR1 reads DFQATT; CDR2 reads SNEGSKA (reference sequence). Trimming took off 3 bases at V and 5 bases at J, with 20 bases between the two ends. The CDR3 sequence is 15 residues long. DNA of the CDR3: TGCAGTGCTAGGGGGGTAGGTAGGAGGAACCACGAGCAGTACTTC. Translating it yields CSARGVGRRNHEQYF.

Points on this clonotype: The junction and the germline gene differ at one end; a read error may be behind it. The CDR3 is CSARSLGSYEQCF. The CDR3, as DNA: TGCAGTGCTAGAAGCTTGGGCAGCTACGAGCAGTGCTTC. The V gene is TRBV20-1, the J gene TRBJ2-7; D remains unclear. Germline V gene sequence: CDR1 DFQATT, CDR2 SNEGSKA (reference sequence). This CDR3 comprises 13 residues.

This clonotype came up many times. The chain combines TRBV3-1 with TRBJ2-7; 7 bases agree with TRBD2. J gave up 2 bases and V 2 bases, and 6 bases lay outside the gene matches. Per the germline V gene, CDR1 is LGHDT and CDR2 is YNNKEL (reference sequence). CDR3 size: 15 residues. In DNA form, the CDR3 reads TGTGCCAGCAGCCAAAAACCGGGACTAACCTACGAGCAGTACTTC. As protein: CASSQKPGLTYEQYF.

This clonotype was detected ten times or more. V usage is TRBV7-9 and J usage is TRBJ2-3; weak D call: TRBD2 (6 bases). Germline assignment: CDR1 SEHNR and CDR2 FQNEAQ (reference sequence). This CDR3 comprises 18 residues. Deletions cut 5 bases from V and 5 bases from J, with 26 bases between. The DNA of the CDR3 is TGTGCCAGCAGCATCAATGTGGGCCCACGGGGGATAGTAGATACGCAGTATTTT. It yields the protein CASSINVGPRGIVDTQYF.

In this sample, this clonotype turned up once. A much larger clone differs by one base, so this may be a read error. The rearrangement uses TRBV5-3 and TRBJ1-5; D unresolved. Being an ORF, TRBV5-3 has a function that is uncertain. The CDR3 runs to 14 residues. The CDR3 reads CASSFRYSNKPQHF. The CDR3 DNA sequence: TGTGCCAGCAGTTTCCGATATAGCAATAAGCCCCAGCATTTT.

Details on this clonotype: This may be a read error, as it is one base from a much larger clone. The chain links TRBV4-1 to TRBJ2-3; possibly TRBD1 or TRBD2 for D (6 bases each). Germline V gene sequence: CDR1 MGHRA, CDR2 YSYEKL. The CDR3 runs to 17 residues. CDR3 region: CVSSQEPSGGSTDTQYF. DNA of the CDR3: TGCGTCAGCAGCCAGGAACCTTCCGGGGGCAGCACAGATACGCAGTATTTT.

V is TRBV4-2 and J is TRBJ2-1; D is ambiguous. The germline CDR1 and CDR2 sequences are LGHNA and YNFKEQ. V lost 1 base and J 5 bases, leaving 9 bases between the germline ends. The CDR3 spans 14 residues. CDR3 nucleotide sequence: TGTGCCAGCAGCCAAGCTTTCTACGACAATGAGCAGTTCTTC. It codes for CASSQAFYDNEQFF.

In regard to this clonotype: The junction departs from the called germline gene at one end, perhaps through a read error. The rearrangement links TRBV4-2 to TRBJ2-7, with D perhaps matching TRBD2 (6 bases). The CDR3 covers 14 residues. Germline V gene sequence: CDR1 LGHNA, CDR2 YNFKEQ. CDR3: CASSPPGLSHEQYF. The CDR3 coding sequence is TGTGCAAGCAGCCCCCCAGGACTATCCCACGAGCAGTACTTC.

Comments on this clonotype: A much larger clone lies a single base off, so this may be a read error. The conserved phenylalanine or tryptophan normally closing the CDR3 is absent here, so this likely arose from a read error. This rearrangement joins TRBV12-3 or TRBV12-4 to TRBJ2-3; D gene uncertain. CDR3 length equals 12 residues. V was shortened by 3 bases and J by 7 bases, with 8 bases between the two germline ends. For the CDR3, the DNA is TGTGCCAGCAGTTTGGGTAGGAATACGCAGTATTCT. Protein: CASSLGRNTQYS.

This clonotype was counted at least ten times. The chain recombines TRBV3-1 with TRBJ2-3; TRBD2 matches at 10 bases. Unmatched junction bases numbered 11, after V lost 0 bases and J lost 5 bases. The germline V gene encodes CDR1 LGHDT and CDR2 YNNKEL (reference sequence). There are 18 residues in the CDR3. The CDR3 coding sequence is TGTGCCAGCAGCCAAGATCTTTCGCTAGCGGGAGCAGGAGATACGCAGTATTTT. Its translation: CASSQDLSLAGAGDTQYF.

The chain couples TRBV2 to TRBJ2-7, with D maybe TRBD2 (6 bases). This CDR3 has 15 residues. V was clipped by 3 bases and J by 3 bases, with 15 bases between them. Germline values: CDR1 SNHLY, CDR2 FYNNEI. The CDR3 reads CASSDLGGDNYEQYF. The DNA of the CDR3 is TGTGCCAGCAGTGATCTAGGCGGGGATAACTACGAGCAGTACTTC.

The table lists this clonotype with a few counts. J is TRBJ2-1 and V is TRBV5-6; no clear D gene. V dropped 9 bases and J dropped 0 bases, with 10 bases sitting between them. The CDR3 is 13 amino acids. In germline, CDR1 is SGHDT, CDR2 YYEEEE. CDR3 nucleotides: TGTGCCACCAAGGCTAGCTCCTACAATGAGCAGTTCTTC. It is translated as CATKASSYNEQFF.

This clonotype was counted at least ten times. This CDR3 reads CASTWEGQETQYF. The DNA of the CDR3 is TGTGCCAGTACTTGGGAGGGCCAAGAGACCCAGTACTTC. The chain has TRBV28 and TRBJ2-5; 7 nucleotides agree with TRBD2. The germline V gene encodes CDR1 MDHEN and CDR2 SYDVKM. The CDR3 is made up of 13 amino acids. The V gene end was trimmed by 9 bases and the J gene end by 1 base; junction bases not matched to a gene: 5. Combining the CDR3 with reference TRBV28 and TRBJ2-5 gives the whole variable domain DVKVTQSSRYLVKRTGEKVFLECVQDMDHENMFWYRQDPGLGLRLIYFSYDVKMKEKGDIPEGYSVSREKKERFSLILESASTNQTSMYLCASTWEGQETQYFGPGTRLLVL.

Many counts were recorded for this clonotype. The chain joins TRBV7-6 to TRBJ2-5, with D maybe TRBD1 (8 bases). The V gene lost 5 bases and the J gene lost 0 bases, with 19 bases spanning the gap. CDR3 length equals 17 residues. Germline V lookup: CDR1 SGHVS, CDR2 FNYEAQ. The CDR3 nucleotides are TGTGCCAGCAGCCGATTTGGACAGGGAGGGGACCAAGAGACCCAGTACTTC. Protein sequence: CASSRFGQGGDQETQYF.

With regard to this clonotype: The germline gene is not matched at one end of the junction; a read error may be the cause. The CDR3 loop reads CASSCNRGGEPYF. CDR3 nucleotide sequence: TGTGCCAGCAGTTGCAATAGGGGGGGGGAGCCGTACTTC. The chain recombines TRBV6-5 with TRBJ2-7, with D perhaps matching TRBD2 (7 bases). Germline lookup yields CDR1 MNHEY and CDR2 SVGAGI. This CDR3 is 13 amino acids long.

With regard to this clonotype: This may arise from a read error, as a much more abundant clone is one base away. V and J are TRBV2 and TRBJ2-3; 9 bases are shared with TRBD1. The CDR3 has 16 amino acids. The V gene's germline CDR1 is SNHLY and CDR2 FYNNEI. The CDR3 DNA sequence: TGTGCCAGCGGTGAAGGGACAGGGACAGACACAGATACGCAGTATTTT. It encodes CASGEGTGTDTDTQYF.

In its sample, this clonotype was seen a few times. It may be a read error: a sequence one base away is much more abundant. The CDR3 end shows no conserved phenylalanine or tryptophan, and so a read error is likely. The chain recombines TRBV30 with TRBJ1-2, with 7 bases fitting TRBD1. Germline V gene lookup returns CDR1 GTSNPN and CDR2 SVGIG (reference sequence). J was trimmed by 4 bases and V by 2 bases; bases with no gene match: 4. The CDR3 sequence is 13 residues long. The CDR3, as DNA: TGTGCCTGGAGTCCAGGGGGAAGCTATGGCTACACCTCC. Translating gives CAWSPGGSYGYTS.

This clonotype was counted at least ten times. J is TRBJ2-7 and V is TRBV15; D gene ambiguous. The V gene's germline CDR1 is LNHNV and CDR2 YYDKDF (reference sequence). V dropped 0 bases and J dropped 0 bases, with 9 bases sitting between them. CDR3 length: 15 amino acids. CDR3 DNA: TGTGCCACCAGCAGAGATGGAGAGGACTCCTACGAGCAGTACTTC. This encodes CATSRDGEDSYEQYF.

This clonotype appeared a few times. A much larger clone differs by one base, so this may be a read error. No conserved phenylalanine or tryptophan is present at the end of the CDR3, so a read error is the likely explanation. This rearrangement joins TRBV30 to TRBJ1-1; the D is unclear. Trimming shortened V by 4 bases and J by 5 bases, and 14 bases separated the two germline ends. The CDR3 is 13 residues long. Germline V CDR1 and CDR2: GTSNPN, SVGIG (reference sequence). The CDR3 loop reads CAWTGLIGTEAFL. In DNA, the CDR3 is TGTGCCTGGACTGGCCTCATTGGGACTGAAGCTTTCCTT.